This T cell receptor (beta chain) was sequenced for a study of blood T cell repertoires in COVID-19. Study background: The United States, Italy and Spain supplied acute and convalescent COVID-19 samples. T cells, B-cell-depleted T cells, or PBMCs supplied cDNA or gDNA.

TCRdb's copy holds only in-frame clones and misses some; the assay was immunoSEQ multiplex PCR. This sample has about 90,000 clones, with under 95% found just once. The CDR3 spans 16 residues. The V end was cut by 2 bases, the J end by 2 bases, with 15 bases between. CDR1 is SGDLS and CDR2 is YYNGEE in the germline V gene. The sample was peripheral blood. The rearrangement links TRBV9 to TRBJ2-3; possibly TRBD1 for D (8 bases). The sequence was obtained from a human donor with active COVID-19. The donor label of this sample is uncertain. This chain's CDR3 is CASSVWTGRDTDTQYF. The DNA of the CDR3 is TGTGCCAGCAGCGTCTGGACAGGGAGGGACACAGATACGCAGTATTTT.